This paragraph covers one T cell receptor beta chain sequence. Its antigen remains unidentified. These data come from a study of cytomegalovirus exposure and HLA in healthy donors. Study-wide results and caveats: Several of the most significant clusters appeared, in a later analysis, to be linked to common viral pathogens. Roughly even sequencing depth across donors was the assumption behind the presence/absence analyses.

It was with 60 Vbeta and 13 Jbeta primers that the PCR ran. Assay: immunoSEQ multiplex PCR; the TCRdb copy retains only in-frame clones and omits some. The table shows around 200,000 clones, with about 70% occurring only once. The sample comprised PBMCs. The clonotype originates from a man aged 35 to 55 in good health and CMV-seropositive.

Written as DNA, the CDR3 is TGTGCCAGCAGCTCCTCAGGGTGGACCGGGGAGCTGTTTTTT. Protein product: CASSSSGWTGELFF. The V and J genes are TRBV11-2 and TRBJ2-2; D possibly corresponds to TRBD1 (5 bases). Between the trimmed V and J ends, which lost 4 bases and 5 bases, there was a span of 11 bases. From germline, CDR1 is SGHAT and CDR2 FQNNGV. This CDR3 spans 14 amino acids.